The sequence of this TCR beta chain was determined in a study of blood T cell repertoires in COVID-19. TCRdb keeps only in-frame clones here, not all; method: immunoSEQ multiplex PCR. The sample has about 250,000 clones, more than 75% seen once. Trimming pared 3 bases from V and 10 bases from J, leaving 13 bases between. The CDR3 contains 13 residues. Germline V gene data show CDR1 as KGHSH and CDR2 as LQKENI. The source material was peripheral blood. The receptor comes from a woman aged 40 to 50 who had recovered from COVID-19. This chain uses TRBV18 with TRBJ2-1, with a weak D call TRBD2 (5 bases). CDR3 protein: CASSPTVTGEQFF. The DNA of the CDR3 is TGTGCCAGCTCACCCACGGTCACGGGAGAGCAGTTCTTC.